This note documents a single TCR beta chain sequence. This clone may be a read error of a much larger clone one base away. The sample belongs to a study of breast tumors, draining lymph nodes, adjacent tissues. Breast cancer patients provided tissue from their axillary draining lymph nodes. TCRdb reanalysed the multiplex PCR reads using MiXCR and keeps one entry per CDR3 protein. The sample shows over 200,000 distinct CDR3 sequences, 30% to 35% of them seen only once. CDR3 length: 13 amino acids. Germline assignment: CDR1 MNHNS and CDR2 SASEGT. V gave up 2 bases and J gave up 8 bases, with 12 bases separating them.

The V gene is TRBV6-1, the J gene TRBJ1-2; tentatively, D is TRBD1 (5 bases). The clonotype originates from a female donor with breast cancer. Some clones in this sample may be carry-over from other donors' samples. The sequencing sample was made of axillary lymph node tissue. CDR3 sequence reads: CASSETRWGGYTF. CDR3 sequence (DNA): TGTGCCAGCAGTGAAACGAGGTGGGGCGGCTACACCTTC.